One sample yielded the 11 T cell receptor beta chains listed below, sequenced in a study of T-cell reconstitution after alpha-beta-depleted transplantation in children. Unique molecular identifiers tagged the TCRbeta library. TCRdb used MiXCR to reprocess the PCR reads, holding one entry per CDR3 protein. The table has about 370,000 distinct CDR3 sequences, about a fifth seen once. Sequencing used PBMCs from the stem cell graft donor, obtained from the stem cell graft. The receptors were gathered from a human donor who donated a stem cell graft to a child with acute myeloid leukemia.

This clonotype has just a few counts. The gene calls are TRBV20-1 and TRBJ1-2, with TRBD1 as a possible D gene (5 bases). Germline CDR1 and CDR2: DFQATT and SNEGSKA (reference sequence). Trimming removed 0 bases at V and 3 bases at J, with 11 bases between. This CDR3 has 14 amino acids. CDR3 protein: CSARDPRGDYGYTF. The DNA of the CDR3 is TGCAGTGCTAGAGATCCAAGGGGAGACTATGGCTACACCTTC.

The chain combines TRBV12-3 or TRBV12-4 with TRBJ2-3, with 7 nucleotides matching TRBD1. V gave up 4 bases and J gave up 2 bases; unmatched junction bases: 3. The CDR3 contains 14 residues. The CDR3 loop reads CASSSQGYTDTQYF. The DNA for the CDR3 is TGTGCCAGCAGTTCACAGGGGTACACAGATACGCAGTATTTT.

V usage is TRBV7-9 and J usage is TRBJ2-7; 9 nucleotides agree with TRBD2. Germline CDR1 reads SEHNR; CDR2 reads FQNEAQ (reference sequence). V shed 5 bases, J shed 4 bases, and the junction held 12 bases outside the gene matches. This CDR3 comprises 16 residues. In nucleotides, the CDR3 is TGTGCCAGCAGCGCAGCAGGGACTAGCCCCTTTTACGAGCAGTACTTC. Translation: CASSAAGTSPFYEQYF. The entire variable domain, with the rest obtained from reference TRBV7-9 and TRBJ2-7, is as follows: DTGVSQNPRHKITKRGQNVTFRCDPISEHNRLYWYRQTLGQGPEFLTYFQNEAQLEKSRLLSDRFSAERPKGSFSTLEIQRTEQGDSAMYLCASSAAGTSPFYEQYFGPGTRLTVT.

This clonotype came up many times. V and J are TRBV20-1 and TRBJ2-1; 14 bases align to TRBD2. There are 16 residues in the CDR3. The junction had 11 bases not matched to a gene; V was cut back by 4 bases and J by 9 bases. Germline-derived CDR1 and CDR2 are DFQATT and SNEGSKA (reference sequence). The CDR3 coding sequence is TGCAGTGCTAAAAGCCCCGGGACTAGCGGGAGAGGTGAGCAGTTCTTC. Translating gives CSAKSPGTSGRGEQFF.

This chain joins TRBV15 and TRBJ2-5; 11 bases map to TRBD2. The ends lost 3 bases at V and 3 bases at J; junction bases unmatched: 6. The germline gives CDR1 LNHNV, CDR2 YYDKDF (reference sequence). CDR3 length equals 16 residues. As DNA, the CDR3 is TGTGCCACCAGCAGCCCGGGACTAGCGGAAAAAGAGACCCAGTACTTC. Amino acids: CATSSPGLAEKETQYF.

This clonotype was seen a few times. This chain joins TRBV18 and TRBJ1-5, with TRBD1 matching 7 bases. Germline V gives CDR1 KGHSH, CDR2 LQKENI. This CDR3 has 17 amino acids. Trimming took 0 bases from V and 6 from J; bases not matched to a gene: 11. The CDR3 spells CASSPPREGATGQPQHF. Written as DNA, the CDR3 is TGTGCCAGCTCACCACCGAGGGAGGGGGCAACGGGTCAGCCCCAGCATTTT.

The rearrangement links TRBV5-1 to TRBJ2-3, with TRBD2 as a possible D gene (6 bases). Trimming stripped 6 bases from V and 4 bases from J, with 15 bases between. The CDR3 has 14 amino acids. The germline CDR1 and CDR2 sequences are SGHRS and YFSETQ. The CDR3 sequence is CASTYSGIADTQYF. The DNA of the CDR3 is TGCGCCAGCACCTATAGCGGAATCGCAGATACGCAGTATTTT.

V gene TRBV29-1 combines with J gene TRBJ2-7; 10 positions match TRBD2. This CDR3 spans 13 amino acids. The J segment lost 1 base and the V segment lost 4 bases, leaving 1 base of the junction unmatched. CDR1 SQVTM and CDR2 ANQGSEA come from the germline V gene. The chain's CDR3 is CSVVTSGSYEQYF. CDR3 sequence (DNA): TGCAGCGTTGTGACTAGCGGGTCCTACGAGCAGTACTTC.

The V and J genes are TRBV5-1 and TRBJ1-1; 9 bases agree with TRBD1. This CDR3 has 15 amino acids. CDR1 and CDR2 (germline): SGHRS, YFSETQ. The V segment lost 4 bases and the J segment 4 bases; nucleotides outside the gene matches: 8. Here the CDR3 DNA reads TGCGCCAGCAGCCCAGGACAGGGGTGGGGCACTGAAGCTTTCTTT. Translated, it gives CASSPGQGWGTEAFF. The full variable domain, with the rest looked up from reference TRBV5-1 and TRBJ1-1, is KAGVTQTPRYLIKTRGQQVTLSCSPISGHRSVSWYQQTPGQGLQFLFEYFSETQRNKGNFPGRFSGRQFSNSRSEMNVSTLELGDSALYLCASSPGQGWGTEAFFGQGTRLTVV.

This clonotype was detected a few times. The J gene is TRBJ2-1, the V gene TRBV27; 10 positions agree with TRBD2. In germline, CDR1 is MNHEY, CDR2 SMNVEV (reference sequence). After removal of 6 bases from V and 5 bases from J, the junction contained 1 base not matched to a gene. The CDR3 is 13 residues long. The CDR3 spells CASRLAGNNEQFF. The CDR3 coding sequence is TGTGCCAGCAGACTAGCGGGAAACAATGAGCAGTTCTTC.

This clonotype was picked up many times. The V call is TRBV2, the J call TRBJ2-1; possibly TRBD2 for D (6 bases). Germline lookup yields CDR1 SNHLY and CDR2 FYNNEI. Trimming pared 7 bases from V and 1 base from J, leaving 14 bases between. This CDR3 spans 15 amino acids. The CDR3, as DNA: TGTGCCAGCAAGGTCCGGGAGCGGTCCTACAATGAGCAGTTCTTC. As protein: CASKVRERSYNEQFF.